This note documents a single T cell receptor beta chain sequence. As yet, its antigen is unknown. Sequencing targeted expressed TCRB transcripts, as all isolated RNA had been reverse transcribed. Clones were read by immunoSEQ multiplex PCR, and TCRdb kept only the in-frame ones, dropping some. The sample yields approximately 730,000 clones, about an eighth seen once. The sample belongs to a study of beta chain features in type 1 diabetes. General study findings and limits: The naive, central memory and Treg TCRB repertoires looked more alike in patients than they did in healthy donors. Moderate but significant shortening of TCRB CDR3s was recorded in all four CD4+ subsets from Type 1 diabetes patients.

Every donor had blood drawn once into heparin, around 0.12 L on average. This CDR3 contains 18 residues. V gave up 0 bases and J gave up 5 bases, with 22 bases separating them. Germline CDR1 reads LNHNV; CDR2 reads YYDKDF (reference sequence). This clonotype originated in a man between 18 and 35 years old with type 1 diabetes. The sample comprised naive CD4+ T cells from blood. The rearrangement joins TRBV15 to TRBJ2-5; TRBD1 might be the D (5 bases). The CDR3 sequence is CATSRDPGNRNFGETQYF. The CDR3 DNA reads as TGTGCCACCAGCAGAGATCCCGGAAACAGGAACTTCGGGGAGACCCAGTACTTC.